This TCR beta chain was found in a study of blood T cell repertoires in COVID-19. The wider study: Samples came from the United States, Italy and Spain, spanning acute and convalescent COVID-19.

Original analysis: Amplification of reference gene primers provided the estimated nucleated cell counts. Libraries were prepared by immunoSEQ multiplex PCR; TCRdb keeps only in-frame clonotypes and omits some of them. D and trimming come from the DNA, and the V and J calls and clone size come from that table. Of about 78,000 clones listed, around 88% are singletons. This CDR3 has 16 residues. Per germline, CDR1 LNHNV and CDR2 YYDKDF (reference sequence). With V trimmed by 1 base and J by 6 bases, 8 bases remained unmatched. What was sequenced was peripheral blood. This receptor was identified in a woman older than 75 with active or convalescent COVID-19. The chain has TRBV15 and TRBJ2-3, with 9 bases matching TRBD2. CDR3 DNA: TGTGCCACCAGCAGAGGAAGCTCTAGCGGGATGGATACGCAGTATTTT. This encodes CATSRGSSSGMDTQYF.